These T cell receptor beta chains were read from a single sample in a study of blood T cell repertoires in COVID-19. Some clones are missing from TCRdb's copy, which holds only in-frame ones; the method was immunoSEQ multiplex PCR. The sample yields 250,000 or so clones, roughly 90% seen once. Specimen: peripheral blood. The receptors originated from a woman in her 30s with acute or convalescent COVID-19. Each CDR3 is given with its conserved first and last residue. D genes are given only for firm matches. Part of the rows lack a size; the others show once, few, many or a class for expanded clones.

- | TRBJ2-7 | TRBV13 | - | TGTGCCAGCAGCTTACAGGGGATGAGGACCTACGAGCAGTACTTC | CASSLQGMRTYEQYF
- | TRBJ2-7 | TRBV3-1/TRBV3-2 | - | TGTGCCAGCAGCCCTCCAGGGTTCTACGAGCAGTACTTC | CASSPPGFYEQYF
- | TRBJ2-5 | TRBV5-8 | TRBD1 | TGTGCCAGCAGCTTGGGGACAGGGCATTCTAAAGAGACCCAGTACTTC | CASSLGTGHSKETQYF
- | TRBJ1-6 | TRBV9 | TRBD1 | TGTGCCAGCAGCGTAGCGACAGGGGGTATATCACCCCTCCACTTT | CASSVATGGISPLHF
- | TRBJ1-1 | TRBV3-1/TRBV3-2 | - | TGTGCCAGCAGCCAAGATCGGGGGGGAACTGAAGCTTTCTTT | CASSQDRGGTEAFF
few | TRBJ2-1 | TRBV4-3 | TRBD2 | TGCGCCAGCAGCCGAAGCCTGCCCGGAGCGGGAGCAAATGAGCAGTTCTTC | CASSRSLPGAGANEQFF
- | TRBJ1-3 | TRBV5-4 | - | TGTGCCAGCAGCCGATCCCAGGGCGCGAGAGGAAACACCATATATTTT | CASSRSQGARGNTIYF
- | TRBJ2-3 | TRBV21-1 | - | TGTGCCAGCAGCAAAGCCCAACTAGCGGGAGTCAAAGATACGCAGTATTTT | CASSKAQLAGVKDTQYF
- | TRBJ2-5 | TRBV19 | - | TGTGCCAGTAGTGTTCTAGCGCCTCCTTTGGGCGCCCCGGAGTACTTC | CASSVLAPPLGAPEYF
- | TRBJ2-7 | TRBV19 | TRBD2 | TGTGCCAGTAGTATCGGCGGGAGGGGCTACGAGCAGTACTTC | CASSIGGRGYEQYF
- | TRBJ2-7 | TRBV7-2 | TRBD2 | TGTGCCAGCAGCTTAGTAACGAGGGCGGGAGCGGCCTACGAGCAGTACTTC | CASSLVTRAGAAYEQYF
- | TRBJ2-7 | TRBV19 | - | TGTGCCAGTACCCCGGACAGCTCCTACGAGCAGTACTTC | CASTPDSSYEQYF
- | TRBJ2-5 | TRBV7-9 | - | TGTGCCAGCAGCCCCGGGACTGTAATTCAAGAGACCCAGTACTTC | CASSPGTVIQETQYF
- | TRBJ1-2 | TRBV19 | - | TGTGCCAGTAGTATCGAGGGCTATGGCTACACCTTC | CASSIEGYGYTF
once | TRBJ2-3 | TRBV5-5 | - | TGTGCCAGCAGCTTGGGGGCTCTGCGGTATTTT | CASSLGALRYF
- | TRBJ1-1 | TRBV15 | TRBD1 | TGTGCCACCAGCAGCTCCAGGGGGTTAGGCACTGAAGCTTTCTTT | CATSSSRGLGTEAFF
- | TRBJ2-1 | TRBV6-2/TRBV6-3 | - | TGTGCCAGCAGCTGGGCTCATGAGCAGTTCTTC | CASSWAHEQFF
- | TRBJ1-1 | TRBV6-5 | - | TGTGCCAGCAGTTCCCCCGGGTATACTGAAGCTTTCTTT | CASSSPGYTEAFF
- | TRBJ2-6 | TRBV5-8 | TRBD2 | TGTGCCAGCAGCTTGGCACTAGCGGGAGCTGGGGCCAACGTCCTGACTTTC | CASSLALAGAGANVLTF
- | TRBJ1-1 | TRBV24-1 | TRBD1 | TGTGCCACCAGTGCCGGGACAGGGAACACTGAAGCTTTCTTT | CATSAGTGNTEAFF
- | TRBJ1-1 | TRBV25-1 | - | TGTGCCAGCACCGAAGGGGCCGTGAACACTGAAGCTTTCTTT | CASTEGAVNTEAFF
- | TRBJ1-4 | TRBV19 | TRBD1 | TGTACCAAGGGACCGGGACAGGGCCATGAAAAACTGTTTTTT | CTKGPGQGHEKLFF
- | TRBJ1-5 | TRBV6-2/TRBV6-3 | - | TGTGCCAGCAGTTATTATAGCAATCAGCCCCAGCATTTT | CASSYYSNQPQHF
- | TRBJ1-6 | TRBV11-3 | TRBD1 | TGTGCCAGCAGCTCTTCCGGGACAGGGAACTCACCCCTCCACTTT | CASSSSGTGNSPLHF
- | TRBJ2-7 | TRBV12-3/TRBV12-4 | - | TGTGCCAGCAGAGACGGGTCCTCCTACGAGCAGTACTTC | CASRDGSSYEQYF
- | TRBJ2-6 | TRBV7-6 | - | TGTGCCAGCAGCCTATTAGCGGGACAGAGTTCCTCTGGGGCCAACGTCCTGACTTTC | CASSLLAGQSSSGANVLTF
- | TRBJ2-1 | TRBV11-3 | TRBD1 | TGTGCCAGCAGCTTAGGTTGGGACAGGGGCGGGGATGAGCAGTTCTTC | CASSLGWDRGGDEQFF
- | TRBJ2-7 | TRBV7-2 | TRBD2 | TGTGCCAGCAGCCTAGGGACTAGCGGGAGTTTATACGAGCAGTACTTC | CASSLGTSGSLYEQYF
- | TRBJ2-5 | TRBV3-1/TRBV3-2 | - | TGTGCCAGCAGCCAAGGAGCGGAGACCCAGTACTTC | CASSQGAETQYF
- | TRBJ2-3 | TRBV27 | TRBD1 | TGTGCCAGCAGCATCGGACAGGGAAGCACAGATACGCAGTATTTT | CASSIGQGSTDTQYF
- | TRBJ2-5 | TRBV9 | TRBD2 | TGTGCCAGCAGCCGAGTTAGCGGGAGGCAAGAGACCCAGTACTTC | CASSRVSGRQETQYF
- | TRBJ2-7 | TRBV29-1 | - | TGCAGCGTGGTGGGGACTTACGAGCAGTACTTC | CSVVGTYEQYF
- | TRBJ2-1 | TRBV29-1 | TRBD2 | TGCAGCGTTGAGGGCGGGAGGGCAGGTAGCGATGAGCAGTTCTTC | CSVEGGRAGSDEQFF
- | TRBJ2-7 | TRBV19 | - | TGTGCCAGTAGTATCGATTTGGCAGCAGGCTCAGCAGGGCAGTACTTC | CASSIDLAAGSAGQYF
once | TRBJ1-2 | TRBV30 | - | TGTGCCTCCTCAGACATGGCTAACTATGGCTACACCTTC | CASSDMANYGYTF
- | TRBJ1-2 | TRBV12-3/TRBV12-4 | - | TGTGCCAGCAGCCCAGGGGCCTCGGGCTACACCTTC | CASSPGASGYTF
- | TRBJ2-1 | TRBV11-2 | - | TGTGCCAGCAGCCAAATTCCTACCTACAATGAGCAGTTCTTC | CASSQIPTYNEQFF
few | TRBJ2-5 | TRBV27 | TRBD2 | TGTGCCAGCAGCGGACTAGCGGGAACCACGAGGGTCAAAGAGACCCAGTACTTC | CASSGLAGTTRVKETQYF
- | TRBJ2-1 | TRBV5-8 | - | TGTGCCAGCAGCCCAGGGACACACCAGGGGCAGTTCTTC | CASSPGTHQGQFF